This T cell receptor beta chain was sequenced in a study of spatial heterogeneity in lung cancer. Study-level information: Across the raw uncorrected reads, a unique TCR and UMI combination was observed, on average, more than ten times.

V dropped 7 bases and J dropped 7 bases, with 20 bases sitting between them. The CDR3 sequence is 14 residues long. Germline values: CDR1 MNHEY, CDR2 SVGEGT. Every TCR cDNA molecule carried a tag that served as a unique molecular identifier. TCRdb re-called the 5' RACE reads with MiXCR, one entry per CDR3 protein. The sample consists of some 70,000 distinct CDR3 sequences, approximately 12% of them appearing once. For this clonotype: What it binds is not known.

The time point denotes: sample taken at primary tumor resection. Sequencing of whole RNA from tumor, nontumor lung or frozen PBMC involved no sorting. The study's findings and limits: Detection of ubiquitous tumor TCRs in blood was higher at resection than follow-up.

The source of this sequence is a male donor with early-stage non-small cell lung cancer. Sample: PBMCs, taken at surgery. J is TRBJ2-7 and V is TRBV6-2 or TRBV6-3, with D possibly matching TRBD1 (7 bases). The CDR3 nucleotides are TGTGCCAGCAACCCAGGGGGGAGTCGTGGGGAGCAGTACTTC. Translated, it gives CASNPGGSRGEQYF.